This T cell receptor beta chain comes out of a study of T cell responses to AZD1222 COVID-19 vaccine. Study results and limitations: As reported, nearly half of all spike-specific TCRs target variant regions that are unmutated. Females outnumbered males among donors, who were mostly white British; clonal diversity was possibly underestimated.

Assay used: immunoSEQ multiplex PCR; TCRdb lists only in-frame clones, some missing. The sample holds around 130,000 clones, 80% to 90% seen once. Germline V gene data show CDR1 as SGDLS and CDR2 as YYNGEE. CDR3 length: 15 amino acids. Trimming removed 1 base from V and 1 base from J, with 11 bases in between. For this clone: Its antigen is still unknown.

Sequencing used peripheral blood, obtained on day 0 of AZD1222 vaccination. This chain connects TRBV9 to TRBJ1-1; D possibly corresponds to TRBD1 (6 bases). The sequence came from an adult in good health. CDR3: CASSVSDSPNTEAFF. As DNA, the CDR3 is TGTGCCAGCAGCGTATCGGACAGTCCGAACACTGAAGCTTTCTTT.